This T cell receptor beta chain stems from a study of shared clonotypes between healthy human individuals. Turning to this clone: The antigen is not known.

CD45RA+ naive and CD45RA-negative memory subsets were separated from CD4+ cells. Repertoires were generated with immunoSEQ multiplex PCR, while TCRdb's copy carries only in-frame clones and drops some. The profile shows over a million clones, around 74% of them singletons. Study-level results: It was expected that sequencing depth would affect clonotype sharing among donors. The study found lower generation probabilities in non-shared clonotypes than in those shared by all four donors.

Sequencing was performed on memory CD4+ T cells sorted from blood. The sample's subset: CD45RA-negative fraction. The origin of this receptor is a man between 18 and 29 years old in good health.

Here the CDR3 DNA reads TGTGCCAGCAGTTCAGGACAGGGTATTCGGCACGAGCAGTACTTC. This gives the protein CASSSGQGIRHEQYF. This sequence joins TRBV27 and TRBJ2-7, with 8 bases matching TRBD1. There are 15 residues in the CDR3. V gave up 4 bases and J gave up 5 bases; unmatched junction bases: 10. The germline V gene encodes CDR1 MNHEY and CDR2 SMNVEV (reference sequence).